This TCR beta chain was found in a study of cytomegalovirus exposure and HLA in healthy donors. The study ran its PCR with 60 Vbeta and 13 Jbeta primers. Profiling relied on immunoSEQ multiplex PCR, and the TCRdb table lists in-frame clones only, not all of them. The sample holds about 150,000 clones, 68% seen once. Germline CDR1 and CDR2: MNHEY and SVGAGI. This CDR3 spans 14 amino acids. Trimming removed 4 bases from V and 4 bases from J; junction bases left unmatched: 3. The clonotype was recovered from a man in his thirties or forties in good health and CMV-seropositive. The chain carries TRBV6-5 and TRBJ2-2, with 7 bases matching TRBD2. Input material: PBMCs. CDR3 DNA: TGTGCCAGCAGTTTTGGCGGGAGCACCGGGGAGCTGTTTTTT. Translating it yields CASSFGGSTGELFF.